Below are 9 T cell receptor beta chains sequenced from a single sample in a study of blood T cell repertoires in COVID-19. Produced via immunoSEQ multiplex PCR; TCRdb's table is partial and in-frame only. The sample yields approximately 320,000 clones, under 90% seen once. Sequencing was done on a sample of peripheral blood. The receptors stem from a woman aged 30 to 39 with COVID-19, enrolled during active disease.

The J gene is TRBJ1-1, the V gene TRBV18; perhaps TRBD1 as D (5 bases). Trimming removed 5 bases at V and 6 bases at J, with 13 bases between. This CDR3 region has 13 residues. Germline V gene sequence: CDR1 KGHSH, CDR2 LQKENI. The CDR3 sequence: CASSSTGVAEAFF. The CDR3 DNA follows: TGTGCCAGCTCATCAACGGGGGTGGCTGAAGCTTTCTTT. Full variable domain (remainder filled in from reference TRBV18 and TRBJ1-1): NAGVMQNPRHLVRRRGQEARLRCSPMKGHSHVYWYRQLPEEGLKFMVYLQKENIIDESGMPKERFSAEFPKEGPSILRIQQVVRGDSAAYFCASSSTGVAEAFFGQGTRLTVV.

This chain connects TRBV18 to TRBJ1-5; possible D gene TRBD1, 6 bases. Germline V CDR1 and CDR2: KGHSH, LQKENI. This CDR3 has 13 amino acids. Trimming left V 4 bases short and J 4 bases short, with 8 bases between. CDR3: CASSQQGNQPQHF. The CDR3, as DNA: TGTGCCAGCTCACAACAGGGAAATCAGCCCCAGCATTTT.

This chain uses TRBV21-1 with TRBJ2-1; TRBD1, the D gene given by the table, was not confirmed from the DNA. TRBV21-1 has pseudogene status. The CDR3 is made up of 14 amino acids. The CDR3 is CAGLRGRTLLEQFF. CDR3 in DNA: TGTGCCGGTCTGAGGGGGCGTACCCTCCTTGAGCAGTTCTTC.

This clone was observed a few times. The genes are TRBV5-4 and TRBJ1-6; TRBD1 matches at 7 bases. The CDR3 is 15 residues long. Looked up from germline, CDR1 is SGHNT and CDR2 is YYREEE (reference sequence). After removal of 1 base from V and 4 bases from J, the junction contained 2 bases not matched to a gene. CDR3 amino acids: CASSLTGAYNSPLHF. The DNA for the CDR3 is TGTGCCAGCAGCTTGACAGGGGCTTATAATTCACCCCTCCACTTT.

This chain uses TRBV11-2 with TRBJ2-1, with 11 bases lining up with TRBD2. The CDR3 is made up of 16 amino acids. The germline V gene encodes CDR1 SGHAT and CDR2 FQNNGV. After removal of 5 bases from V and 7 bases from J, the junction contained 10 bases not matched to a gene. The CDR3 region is CASSVAGGTGWNEQFF. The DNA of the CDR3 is TGTGCCAGCAGCGTAGCGGGGGGGACAGGGTGGAATGAGCAGTTCTTC.

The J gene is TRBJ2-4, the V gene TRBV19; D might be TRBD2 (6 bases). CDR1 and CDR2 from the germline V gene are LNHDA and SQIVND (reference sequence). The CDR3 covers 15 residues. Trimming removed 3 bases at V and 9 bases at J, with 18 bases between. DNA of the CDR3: TGTGCCAGTAGTATCGGGGGACCTCTTTCAGGCATTCAGTACTTC. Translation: CASSIGGPLSGIQYF.

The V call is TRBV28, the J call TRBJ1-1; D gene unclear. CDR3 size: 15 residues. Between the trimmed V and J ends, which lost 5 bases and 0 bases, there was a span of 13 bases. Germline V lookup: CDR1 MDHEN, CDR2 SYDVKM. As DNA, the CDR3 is TGTGCCAGCAGTCGCCCTGCGGTAATGAACACTGAAGCTTTCTTT. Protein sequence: CASSRPAVMNTEAFF.

The CDR3 sequence is CASSFGGPLTDTQYF. The DNA for the CDR3 is TGTGCCAGCAGCTTCGGGGGACCCCTCACAGATACGCAGTATTTT. The chain couples TRBV7-6 to TRBJ2-3; possibly TRBD2 for D (6 bases). Trimming took off 3 bases at V and 2 bases at J, with 12 bases between the two ends. Germline V gives CDR1 SGHVS, CDR2 FNYEAQ. CDR3 length: 15 amino acids.

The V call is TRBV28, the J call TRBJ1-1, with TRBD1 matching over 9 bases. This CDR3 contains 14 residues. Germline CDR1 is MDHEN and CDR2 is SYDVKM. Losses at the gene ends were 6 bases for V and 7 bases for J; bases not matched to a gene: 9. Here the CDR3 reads CASRVTGGFGEAFF. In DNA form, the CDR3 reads TGTGCCAGCAGAGTAACAGGGGGCTTTGGTGAAGCTTTCTTT.